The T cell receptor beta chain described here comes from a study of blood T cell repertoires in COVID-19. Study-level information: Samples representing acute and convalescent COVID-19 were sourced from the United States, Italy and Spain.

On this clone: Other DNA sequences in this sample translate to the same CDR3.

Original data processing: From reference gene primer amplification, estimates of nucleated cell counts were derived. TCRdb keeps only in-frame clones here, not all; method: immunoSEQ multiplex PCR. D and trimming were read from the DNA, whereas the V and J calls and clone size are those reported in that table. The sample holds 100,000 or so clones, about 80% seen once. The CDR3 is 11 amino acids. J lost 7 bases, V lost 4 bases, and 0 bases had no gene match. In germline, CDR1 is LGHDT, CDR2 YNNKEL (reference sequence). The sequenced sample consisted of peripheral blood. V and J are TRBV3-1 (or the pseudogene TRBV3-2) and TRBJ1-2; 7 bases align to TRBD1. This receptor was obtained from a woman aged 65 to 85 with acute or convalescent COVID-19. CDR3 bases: TGTGCCAGCAGCCGACAGGGTGGCTACACCTTC. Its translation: CASSRQGGYTF.